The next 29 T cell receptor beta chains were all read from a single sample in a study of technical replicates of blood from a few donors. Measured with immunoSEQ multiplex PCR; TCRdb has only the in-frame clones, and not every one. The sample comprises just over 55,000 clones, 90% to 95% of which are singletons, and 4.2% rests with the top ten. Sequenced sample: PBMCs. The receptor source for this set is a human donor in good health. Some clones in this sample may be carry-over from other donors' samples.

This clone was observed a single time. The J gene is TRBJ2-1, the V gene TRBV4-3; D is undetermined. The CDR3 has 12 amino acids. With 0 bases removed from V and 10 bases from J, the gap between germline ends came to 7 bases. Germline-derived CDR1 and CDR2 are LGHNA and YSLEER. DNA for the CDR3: TGCGCCAGCAGCCAAGATCGGTTCGAGCAGTTCTTC. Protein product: CASSQDRFEQFF.

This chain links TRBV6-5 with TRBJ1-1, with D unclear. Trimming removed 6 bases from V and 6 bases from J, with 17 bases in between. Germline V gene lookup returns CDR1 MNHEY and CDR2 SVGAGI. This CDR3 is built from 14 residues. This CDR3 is CASSQGRSGAEAFF. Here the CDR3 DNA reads TGTGCCAGCAGCCAAGGAAGGTCAGGCGCTGAAGCTTTCTTT.

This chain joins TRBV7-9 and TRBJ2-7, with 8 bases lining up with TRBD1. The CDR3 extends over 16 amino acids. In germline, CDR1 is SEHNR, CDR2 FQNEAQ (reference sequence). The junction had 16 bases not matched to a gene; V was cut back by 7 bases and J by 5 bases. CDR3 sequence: CASTPSPGQGLHEQYF. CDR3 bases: TGTGCCAGCACCCCATCCCCCGGACAGGGCTTACACGAGCAGTACTTC.

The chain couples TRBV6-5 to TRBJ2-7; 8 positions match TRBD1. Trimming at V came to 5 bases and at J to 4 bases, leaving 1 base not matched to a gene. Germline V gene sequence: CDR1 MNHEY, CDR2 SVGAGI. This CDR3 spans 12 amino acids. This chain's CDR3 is CASSRQGYEQYF. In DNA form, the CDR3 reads TGTGCCAGCAGTCGACAGGGGTACGAGCAGTACTTC.

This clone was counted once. The CDR3 is CASSQRTSGASTDTQYF. The CDR3 bases are TGTGCCAGTAGTCAGAGGACTAGCGGAGCTAGCACAGATACGCAGTATTTT. The gene calls are TRBV19 and TRBJ2-3; 10 bases fit TRBD2. This CDR3 region has 17 residues. Trimming cost V 5 bases and J 0 bases; bases outside gene matches: 8. CDR1 and CDR2 (germline): LNHDA, SQIVND (reference sequence).

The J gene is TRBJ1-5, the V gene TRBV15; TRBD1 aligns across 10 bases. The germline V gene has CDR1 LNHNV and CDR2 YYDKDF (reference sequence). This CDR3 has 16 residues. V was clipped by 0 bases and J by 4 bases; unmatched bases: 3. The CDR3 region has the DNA TGTGCCACCAGCAGAGATAGGGGACAGGGGAATCAGCCCCAGCATTTT. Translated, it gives CATSRDRGQGNQPQHF. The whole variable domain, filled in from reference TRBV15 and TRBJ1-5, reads DAMVIQNPRYQVTQFGKPVTLSCSQTLNHNVMYWYQQKSSQAPKLLFHYYDKDFNNEADTPDNFQSRRPNTSFCFLDIRSPGLGDTAMYLCATSRDRGQGNQPQHFGDGTRLSIL.

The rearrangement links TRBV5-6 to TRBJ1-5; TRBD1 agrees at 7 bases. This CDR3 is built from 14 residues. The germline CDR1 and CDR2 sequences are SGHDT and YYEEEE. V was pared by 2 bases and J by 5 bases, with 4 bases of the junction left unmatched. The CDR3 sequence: CASSFGTADQPQHF. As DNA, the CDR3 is TGTGCCAGCAGCTTCGGGACAGCGGATCAGCCCCAGCATTTT.

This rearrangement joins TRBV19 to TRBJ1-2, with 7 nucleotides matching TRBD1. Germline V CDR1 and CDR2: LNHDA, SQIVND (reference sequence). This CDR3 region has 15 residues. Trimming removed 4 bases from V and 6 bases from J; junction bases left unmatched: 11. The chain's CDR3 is CASSRPDRVKNGYTF. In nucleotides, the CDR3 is TGTGCCAGTAGTAGGCCCGACAGGGTTAAGAATGGCTACACCTTC.

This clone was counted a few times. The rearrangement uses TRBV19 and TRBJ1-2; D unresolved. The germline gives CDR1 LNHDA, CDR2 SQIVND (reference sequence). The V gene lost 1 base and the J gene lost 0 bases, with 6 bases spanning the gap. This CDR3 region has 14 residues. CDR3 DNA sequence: TGTGCCAGTAGTATAGCGGGAGCTAACTATGGCTACACCTTC. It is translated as CASSIAGANYGYTF.

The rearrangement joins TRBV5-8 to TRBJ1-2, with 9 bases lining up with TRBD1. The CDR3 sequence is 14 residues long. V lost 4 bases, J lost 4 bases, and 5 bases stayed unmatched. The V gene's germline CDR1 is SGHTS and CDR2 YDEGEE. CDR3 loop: CASSPTGGVYGYTF. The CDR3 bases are TGTGCCAGCAGCCCAACAGGGGGCGTCTATGGCTACACCTTC.

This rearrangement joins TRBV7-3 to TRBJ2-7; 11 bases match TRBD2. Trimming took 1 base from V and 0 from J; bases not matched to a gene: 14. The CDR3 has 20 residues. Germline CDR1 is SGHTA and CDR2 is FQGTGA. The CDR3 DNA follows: TGTGCCAGCAGCTTAATAAGATCCCTAGCGGGGGGACACACCTCCTACGAGCAGTACTTC. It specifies CASSLIRSLAGGHTSYEQYF.

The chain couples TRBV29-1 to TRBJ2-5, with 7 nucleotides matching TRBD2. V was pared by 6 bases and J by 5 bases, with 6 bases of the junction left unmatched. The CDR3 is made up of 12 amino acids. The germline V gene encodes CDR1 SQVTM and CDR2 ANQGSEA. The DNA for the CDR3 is TGCAGCGTCACCGGGACTACGGAGACCCAGTACTTC. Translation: CSVTGTTETQYF.

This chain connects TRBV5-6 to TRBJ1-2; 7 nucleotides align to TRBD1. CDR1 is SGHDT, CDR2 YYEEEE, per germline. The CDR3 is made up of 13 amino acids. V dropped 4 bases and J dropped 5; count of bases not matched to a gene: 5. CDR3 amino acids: CASSHPTGYGYTF. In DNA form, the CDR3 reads TGTGCCAGCAGCCATCCGACAGGGTATGGCTACACCTTC.

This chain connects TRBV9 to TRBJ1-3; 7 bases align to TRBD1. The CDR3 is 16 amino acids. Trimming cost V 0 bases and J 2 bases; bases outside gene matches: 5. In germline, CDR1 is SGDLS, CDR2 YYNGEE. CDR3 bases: TGTGCCAGCAGCGTAGCTACAGGGGAGACTGGAAACACCATATATTTT. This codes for CASSVATGETGNTIYF.

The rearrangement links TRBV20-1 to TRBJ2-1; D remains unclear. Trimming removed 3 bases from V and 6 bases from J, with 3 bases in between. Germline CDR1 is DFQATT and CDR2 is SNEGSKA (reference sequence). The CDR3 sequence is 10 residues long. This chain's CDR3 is CSASLNEQFF. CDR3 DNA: TGCAGTGCTAGTCTCAATGAGCAGTTCTTC.

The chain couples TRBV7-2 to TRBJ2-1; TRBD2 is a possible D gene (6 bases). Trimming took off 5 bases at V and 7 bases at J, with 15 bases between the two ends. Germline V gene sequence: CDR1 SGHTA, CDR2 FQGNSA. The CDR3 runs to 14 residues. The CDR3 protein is CASSPGTGRNEQFF. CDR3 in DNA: TGTGCCAGCAGCCCCGGGACCGGGAGAAATGAGCAGTTCTTC.

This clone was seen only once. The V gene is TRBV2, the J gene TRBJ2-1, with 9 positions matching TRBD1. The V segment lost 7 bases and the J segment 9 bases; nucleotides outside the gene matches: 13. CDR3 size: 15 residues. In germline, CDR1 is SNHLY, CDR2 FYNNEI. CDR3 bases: TGTGCCAGCAATAGTCCCGGGACAGGGTTGGTTGAGCAGTTCTTC. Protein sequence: CASNSPGTGLVEQFF.

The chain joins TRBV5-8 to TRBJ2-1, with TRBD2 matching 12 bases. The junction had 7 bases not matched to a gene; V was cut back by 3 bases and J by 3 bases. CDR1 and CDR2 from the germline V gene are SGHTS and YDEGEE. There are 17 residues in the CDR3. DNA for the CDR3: TGTGCCAGCAGCTGGAGGCGGACTAGCGGGAACTACAATGAGCAGTTCTTC. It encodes CASSWRRTSGNYNEQFF.

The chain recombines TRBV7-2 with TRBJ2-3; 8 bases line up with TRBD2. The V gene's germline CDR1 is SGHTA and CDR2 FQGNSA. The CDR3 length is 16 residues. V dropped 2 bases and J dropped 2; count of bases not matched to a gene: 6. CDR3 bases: TGTGCCAGCAGCTTACAGCGGGGGCGGGACACAGATACGCAGTATTTT. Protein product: CASSLQRGRDTDTQYF.

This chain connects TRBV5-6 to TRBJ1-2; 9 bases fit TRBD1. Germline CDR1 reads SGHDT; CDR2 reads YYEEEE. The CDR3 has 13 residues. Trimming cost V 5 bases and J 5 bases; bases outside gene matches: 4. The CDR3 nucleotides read TGTGCCAGCAGATCCGGGACAGGGTATGGCTACACCTTC. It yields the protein CASRSGTGYGYTF.

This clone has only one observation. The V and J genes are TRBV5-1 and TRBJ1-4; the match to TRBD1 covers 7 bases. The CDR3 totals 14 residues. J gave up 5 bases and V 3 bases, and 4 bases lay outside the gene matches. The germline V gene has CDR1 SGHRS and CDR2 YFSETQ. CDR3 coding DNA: TGCGCCAGCAGCTCGGGACAGCAGAATGAAAAACTGTTTTTT. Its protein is CASSSGQQNEKLFF. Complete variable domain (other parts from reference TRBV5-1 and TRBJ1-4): KAGVTQTPRYLIKTRGQQVTLSCSPISGHRSVSWYQQTPGQGLQFLFEYFSETQRNKGNFPGRFSGRQFSNSRSEMNVSTLELGDSALYLCASSSGQQNEKLFFGSGTQLSVL.

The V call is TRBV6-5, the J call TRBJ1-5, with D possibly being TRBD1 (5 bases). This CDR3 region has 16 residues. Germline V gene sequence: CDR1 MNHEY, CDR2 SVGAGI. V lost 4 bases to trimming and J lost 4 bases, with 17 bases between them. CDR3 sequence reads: CASSSRVGGGNQPQHF. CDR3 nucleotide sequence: TGTGCCAGCAGTTCCCGCGTGGGGGGAGGGAATCAGCCCCAGCATTTT.

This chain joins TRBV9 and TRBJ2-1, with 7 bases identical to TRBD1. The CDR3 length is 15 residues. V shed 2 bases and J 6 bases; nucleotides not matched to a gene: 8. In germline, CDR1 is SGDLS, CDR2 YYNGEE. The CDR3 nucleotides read TGTGCCAGCAGCGTGTCAGGGGGATTCGGCAATGAGCAGTTCTTC. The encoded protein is CASSVSGGFGNEQFF. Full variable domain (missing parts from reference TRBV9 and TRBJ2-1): DSGVTQTPKHLITATGQRVTLRCSPRSGDLSVYWYQQSLDQGLQFLIQYYNGEERAKGNILERFSAQQFPDLHSELNLSSLELGDSALYFCASSVSGGFGNEQFFGPGTRLTVL.

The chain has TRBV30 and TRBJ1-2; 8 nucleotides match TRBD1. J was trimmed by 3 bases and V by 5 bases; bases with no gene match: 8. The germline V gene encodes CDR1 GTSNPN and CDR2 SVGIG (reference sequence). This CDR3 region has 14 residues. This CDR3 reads CAWDSGTGHYGYTF. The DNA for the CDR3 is TGTGCCTGGGACTCCGGGACAGGCCACTATGGCTACACCTTC.

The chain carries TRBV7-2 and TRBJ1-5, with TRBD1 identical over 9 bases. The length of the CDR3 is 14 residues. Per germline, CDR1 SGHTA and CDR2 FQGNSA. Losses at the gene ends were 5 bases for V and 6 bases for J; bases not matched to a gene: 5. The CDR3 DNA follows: TGTGCCAGCAGCAGGGACAGGGCGGGTCAGCCCCAGCATTTT. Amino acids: CASSRDRAGQPQHF.

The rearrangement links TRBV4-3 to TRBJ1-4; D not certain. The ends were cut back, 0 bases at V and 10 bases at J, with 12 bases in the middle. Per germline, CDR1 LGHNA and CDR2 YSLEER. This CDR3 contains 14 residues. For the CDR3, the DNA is TGCGCCAGCAGCCAAGATAGGTACGCGGGAAAACTGTTTTTT. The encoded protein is CASSQDRYAGKLFF.

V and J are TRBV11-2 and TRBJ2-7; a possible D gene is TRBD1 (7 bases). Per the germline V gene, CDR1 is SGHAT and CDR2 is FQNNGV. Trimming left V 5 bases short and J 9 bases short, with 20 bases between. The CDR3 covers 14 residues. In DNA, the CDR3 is TGTGCCAGCAGCGCGGGACAGTCCGCTCTGGTGCAGTACTTC. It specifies CASSAGQSALVQYF.

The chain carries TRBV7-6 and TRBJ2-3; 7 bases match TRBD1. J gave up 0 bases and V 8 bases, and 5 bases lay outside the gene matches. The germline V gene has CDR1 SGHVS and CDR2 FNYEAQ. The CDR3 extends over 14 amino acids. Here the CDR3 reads CASGQGDSTDTQYF. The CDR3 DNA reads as TGTGCCAGCGGCCAGGGGGATAGCACAGATACGCAGTATTTT.

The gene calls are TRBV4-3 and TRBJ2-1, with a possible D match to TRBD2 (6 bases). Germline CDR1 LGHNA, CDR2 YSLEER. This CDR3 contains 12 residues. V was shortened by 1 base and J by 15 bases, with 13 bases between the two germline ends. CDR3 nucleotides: TGCGCCAGCAGCCAAGGTCGGGAGTACCTGTTCTTC. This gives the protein CASSQGREYLFF.